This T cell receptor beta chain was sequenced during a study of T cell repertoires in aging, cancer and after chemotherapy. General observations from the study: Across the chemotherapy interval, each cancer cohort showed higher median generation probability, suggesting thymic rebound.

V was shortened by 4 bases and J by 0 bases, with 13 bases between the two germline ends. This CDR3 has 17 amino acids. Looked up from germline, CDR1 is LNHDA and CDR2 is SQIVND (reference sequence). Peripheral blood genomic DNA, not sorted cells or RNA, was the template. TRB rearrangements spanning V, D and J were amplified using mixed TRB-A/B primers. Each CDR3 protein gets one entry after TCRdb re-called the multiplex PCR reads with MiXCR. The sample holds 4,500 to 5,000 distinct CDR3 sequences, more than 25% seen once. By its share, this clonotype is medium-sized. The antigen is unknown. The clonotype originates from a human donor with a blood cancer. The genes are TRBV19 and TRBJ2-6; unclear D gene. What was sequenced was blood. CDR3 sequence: CASSTYGRYSGANVLTF. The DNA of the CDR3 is TGTGCCAGTAGTACCTACGGACGGTACTCTGGGGCCAACGTCCTGACTTTC. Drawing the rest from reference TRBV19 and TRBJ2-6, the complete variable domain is DGGITQSPKYLFRKEGQNVTLSCEQNLNHDAMYWYRQDPGQGLRLIYYSQIVNDFQKGDIAEGYSVSREKKESFPLTVTSAQKNPTAFYLCASSTYGRYSGANVLTFGAGSRLTVL.